By share, the clone carrying this T cell receptor beta chain ranks as medium-sized (0.01 to 0.1%). This entry comes from a study of blood T cell repertoires in COVID-19. Across the study: T cells, B-cell-depleted T cells, or PBMCs provided the cDNA or gDNA that served as material.

Original processing methods: For nucleated cells, counts were estimated from reference gene primer amplification. Sequenced by immunoSEQ multiplex PCR; TCRdb stores in-frame clones only, minus some. That table supplies the V and J calls and clone size; D and trimming were determined from the DNA. The data show approximately 250,000 clones, roughly nine tenths seen once. Trimming pared 6 bases from V and 5 bases from J, leaving 11 bases between. CDR3 length: 12 residues. From germline, CDR1 is LGHDT and CDR2 YNNKEL (reference sequence). Specimen: peripheral blood. The origin of this receptor is a man aged 35 to 55 with active or convalescent COVID-19. The V call is TRBV3-1 (or the pseudogene TRBV3-2), the J call TRBJ2-7; D gene ambiguous. The CDR3 reads CASSSRSDEQYF. The CDR3, as DNA: TGTGCCAGCAGTTCTAGGTCCGACGAGCAGTACTTC.